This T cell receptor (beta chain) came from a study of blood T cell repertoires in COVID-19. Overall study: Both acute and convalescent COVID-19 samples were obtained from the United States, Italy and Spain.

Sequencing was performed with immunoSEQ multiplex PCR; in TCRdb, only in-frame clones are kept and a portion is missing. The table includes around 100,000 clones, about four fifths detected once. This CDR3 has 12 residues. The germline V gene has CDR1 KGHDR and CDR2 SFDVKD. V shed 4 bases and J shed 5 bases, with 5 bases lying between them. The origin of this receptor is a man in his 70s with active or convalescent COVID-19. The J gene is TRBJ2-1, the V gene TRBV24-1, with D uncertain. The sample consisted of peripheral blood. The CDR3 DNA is TGTGCCACCAGTGAGCACAACAATGAGCAGTTCTTC. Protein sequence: CATSEHNNEQFF.